These 8 T cell receptor beta chains share one sample of origin, sequenced in a study of radiotherapy plus CTLA-4 blockade in lung cancer. Only in-frame clones appear in the TCRdb table, and some are missing; sequencing was by immunoSEQ multiplex PCR. The table lists 70,000 to 95,000 clones, about four fifths of them singletons. The material sequenced was peripheral blood, taken from a patient treated with radiotherapy plus ipilimumab. Receptor source: a human donor with non-small cell lung cancer that progressed on radiotherapy plus ipilimumab.

The rearrangement joins TRBV10-3 to TRBJ2-2; D is possibly TRBD2 (6 bases). The CDR3 totals 16 residues. Germline V gene sequence: CDR1 ENHRY, CDR2 SYGVKD. V lost 3 bases, J lost 1 base, and 12 bases lay in between. Written as DNA, the CDR3 is TGTGCCATCAGTGAAGGGAGGAACAGGAACACCGGGGAGCTGTTTTTT. Amino acids: CAISEGRNRNTGELFF.

The J gene is TRBJ2-3, the V gene TRBV28, with D possibly being TRBD1 or TRBD2 (5 bases each). Germline loops: CDR1 MDHEN, CDR2 SYDVKM. The CDR3 is 15 amino acids. The ends were cut back, 0 bases at V and 0 bases at J, with 7 bases in the middle. CDR3 sequence (DNA): TGTGCCAGCAGTTTATGGGGGGAGAGCACAGATACGCAGTATTTT. It translates to CASSLWGESTDTQYF.

CDR3 coding DNA: TGTGCGTCACGGGGCGCGGATAGCAATCAGCCCCAGCATTTT. Its translation: CASRGADSNQPQHF. The chain has TRBV6-5 and TRBJ1-5; D is possibly TRBD1 (5 bases). From germline, CDR1 is MNHEY and CDR2 SVGAGI. The CDR3 consists of 14 residues.

As DNA, the CDR3 is TGTGCCAGCAGTTTCGGACAGGGGCCTAACTATGGCTACACCTTC. As protein: CASSFGQGPNYGYTF. The rearrangement joins TRBV2 to TRBJ1-2; TRBD1 matches 9 bases. Losses at the gene ends were 5 bases for V and 0 bases for J; bases not matched to a gene: 4. The CDR3 spans 15 residues. The germline CDR1 and CDR2 sequences are SNHLY and FYNNEI.

The genes are TRBV5-6 and TRBJ2-7; either TRBD1 or TRBD2 may fit D (5 bases each). The germline CDR1 and CDR2 sequences are SGHDT and YYEEEE. The CDR3 loop spans 14 amino acids. Trimming stripped 3 bases from V and 6 bases from J, with 16 bases between. CDR3 DNA: TGTGCCAGCAGCTCGGGACCTATCGACGGCGAGCAGTACTTC. This codes for CASSSGPIDGEQYF.

V gene TRBV6-6 combines with J gene TRBJ2-1; a weak D match, TRBD1 (6 bases). Trimming left V 6 bases short and J 5 bases short, with 14 bases between. The germline CDR1 and CDR2 sequences are MNHNY and SVGAGI (reference sequence). The CDR3 runs to 14 residues. CDR3 region: CASRPQGPHNEQFF. The DNA of the CDR3 is TGTGCCAGCAGACCCCAGGGGCCCCACAATGAGCAGTTCTTC.

This clone was observed a few times. The rearrangement joins TRBV19 to TRBJ1-2, with TRBD1 as a possible D gene (6 bases). This CDR3 is built from 13 residues. V lost 3 bases and J lost 6, with 11 bases in between. Germline CDR1 and CDR2: LNHDA and SQIVND (reference sequence). The CDR3 region is CASSIPDSHGYTF. Written as DNA, the CDR3 is TGTGCCAGTAGTATCCCGGACAGTCATGGCTACACCTTC.

The chain links TRBV5-1 to TRBJ2-7; TRBD2 aligns across 9 bases. The CDR3 has 14 amino acids. Germline CDR1 and CDR2: SGHRS and YFSETQ. V dropped 0 bases and J dropped 2; count of bases not matched to a gene: 0. The CDR3, as DNA: TGCGCCAGCAGCTTGGCTAGCGGGACCTACGAGCAGTACTTC. Its protein is CASSLASGTYEQYF.